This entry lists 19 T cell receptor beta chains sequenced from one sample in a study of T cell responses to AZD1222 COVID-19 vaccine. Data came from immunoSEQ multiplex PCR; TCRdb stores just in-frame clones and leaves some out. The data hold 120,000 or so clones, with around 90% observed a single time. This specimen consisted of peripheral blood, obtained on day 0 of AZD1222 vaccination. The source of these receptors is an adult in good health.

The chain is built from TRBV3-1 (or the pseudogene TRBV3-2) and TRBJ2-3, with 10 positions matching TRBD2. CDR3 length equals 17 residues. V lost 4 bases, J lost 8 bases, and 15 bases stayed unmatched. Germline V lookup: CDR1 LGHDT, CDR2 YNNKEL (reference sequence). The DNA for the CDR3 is TGTGCCAGCAGCCCTACGGGACTAGCGTTGAGTATTGGTACGCAGTATTTT. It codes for CASSPTGLALSIGTQYF.

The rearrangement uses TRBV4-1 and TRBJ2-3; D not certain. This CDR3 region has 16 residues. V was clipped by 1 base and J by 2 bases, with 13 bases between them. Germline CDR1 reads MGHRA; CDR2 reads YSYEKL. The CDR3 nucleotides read TGCGCCAGCAGCCAAGGGCTCAACCGTCTCACAGATACGCAGTATTTT. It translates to CASSQGLNRLTDTQYF.

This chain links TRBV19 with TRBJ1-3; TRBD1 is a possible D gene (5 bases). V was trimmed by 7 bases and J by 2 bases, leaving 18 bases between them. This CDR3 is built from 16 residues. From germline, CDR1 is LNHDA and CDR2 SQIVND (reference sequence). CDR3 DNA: TGTGCCAGTACCCCCGGGTGGGGGGAAGCTGGAAACACCATATATTTT. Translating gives CASTPGWGEAGNTIYF.

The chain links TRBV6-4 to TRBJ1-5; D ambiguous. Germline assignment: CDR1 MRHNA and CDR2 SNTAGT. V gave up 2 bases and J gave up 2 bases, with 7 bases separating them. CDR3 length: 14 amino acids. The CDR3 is CASSDRDGNQPQHF. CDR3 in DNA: TGTGCCAGCAGTGACAGGGATGGCAATCAGCCCCAGCATTTT.

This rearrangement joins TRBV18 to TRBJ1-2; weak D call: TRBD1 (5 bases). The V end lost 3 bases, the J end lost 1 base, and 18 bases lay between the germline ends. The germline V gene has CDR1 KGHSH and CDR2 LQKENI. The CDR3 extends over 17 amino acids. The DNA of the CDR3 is TGTGCCAGCTCACCCTCTTGGGGCTCACCTTTTAACTATGGCTACACCTTC. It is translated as CASSPSWGSPFNYGYTF.

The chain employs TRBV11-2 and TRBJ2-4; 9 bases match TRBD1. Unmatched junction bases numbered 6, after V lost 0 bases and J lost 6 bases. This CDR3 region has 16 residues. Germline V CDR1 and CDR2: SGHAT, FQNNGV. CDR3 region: CASSLEGTGWRNIQYF. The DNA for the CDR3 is TGTGCCAGCAGCTTAGAAGGGACAGGGTGGAGAAACATTCAGTACTTC.

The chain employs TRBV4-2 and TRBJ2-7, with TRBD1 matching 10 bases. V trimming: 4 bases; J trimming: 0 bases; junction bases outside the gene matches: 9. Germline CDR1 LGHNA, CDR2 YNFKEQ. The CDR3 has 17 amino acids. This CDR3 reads CASSPQTGGTDSYEQYF. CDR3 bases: TGTGCCAGCAGCCCCCAGACAGGGGGCACCGACTCCTACGAGCAGTACTTC.

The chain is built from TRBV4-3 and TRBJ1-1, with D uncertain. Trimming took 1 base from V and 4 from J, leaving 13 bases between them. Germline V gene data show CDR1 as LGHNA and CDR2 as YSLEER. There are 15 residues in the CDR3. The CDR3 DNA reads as TGCGCCAGCAGCCAAGCGGCGGGGAAGGGCACTGAAGCTTTCTTT. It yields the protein CASSQAAGKGTEAFF.

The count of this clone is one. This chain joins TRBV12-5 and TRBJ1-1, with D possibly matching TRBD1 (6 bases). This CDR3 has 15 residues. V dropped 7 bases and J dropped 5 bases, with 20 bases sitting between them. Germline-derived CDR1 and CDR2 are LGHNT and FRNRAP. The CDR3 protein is CASVLGGGADTEAFF. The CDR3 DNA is TGTGCTAGTGTCCTGGGGGGGGGCGCGGATACTGAAGCTTTCTTT.

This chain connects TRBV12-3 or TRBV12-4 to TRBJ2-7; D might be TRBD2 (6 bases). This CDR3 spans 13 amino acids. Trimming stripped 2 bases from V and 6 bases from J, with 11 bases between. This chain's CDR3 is CASSLRTGVEQYF. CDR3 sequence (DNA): TGTGCCAGCAGTTTACGGACGGGGGTCGAGCAGTACTTC.

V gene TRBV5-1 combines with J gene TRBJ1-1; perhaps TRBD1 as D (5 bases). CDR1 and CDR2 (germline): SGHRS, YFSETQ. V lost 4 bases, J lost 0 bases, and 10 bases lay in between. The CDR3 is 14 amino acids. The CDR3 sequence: CASSTDILNTEAFF. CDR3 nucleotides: TGCGCCAGCAGCACGGACATCTTGAACACTGAAGCTTTCTTT.

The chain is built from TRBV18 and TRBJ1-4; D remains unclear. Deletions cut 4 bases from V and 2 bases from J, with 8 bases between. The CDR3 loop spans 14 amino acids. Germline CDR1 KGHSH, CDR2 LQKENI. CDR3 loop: CASSLRVTNEKLFF. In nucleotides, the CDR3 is TGTGCCAGCTCACTCCGAGTGACTAATGAAAAACTGTTTTTT.

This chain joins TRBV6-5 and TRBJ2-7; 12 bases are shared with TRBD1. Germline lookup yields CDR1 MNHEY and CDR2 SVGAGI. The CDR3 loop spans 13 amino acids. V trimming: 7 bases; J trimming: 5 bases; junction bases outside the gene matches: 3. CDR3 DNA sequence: TGTGCCAGCAAGGGGACAGGGGGCCACGAGCAGTACTTC. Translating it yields CASKGTGGHEQYF.

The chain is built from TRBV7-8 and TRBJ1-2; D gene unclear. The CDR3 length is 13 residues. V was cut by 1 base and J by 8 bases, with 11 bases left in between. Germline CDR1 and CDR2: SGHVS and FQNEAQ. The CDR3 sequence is CASSLDWGSGYTF. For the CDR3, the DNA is TGTGCCAGCAGCTTAGATTGGGGAAGCGGCTACACCTTC.

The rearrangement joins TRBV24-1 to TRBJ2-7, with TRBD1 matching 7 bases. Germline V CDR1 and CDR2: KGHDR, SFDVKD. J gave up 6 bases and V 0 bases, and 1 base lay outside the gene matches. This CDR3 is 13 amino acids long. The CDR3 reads CATSDLAGGEQYF. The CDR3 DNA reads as TGTGCCACCAGTGATTTGGCAGGGGGCGAGCAGTACTTC.

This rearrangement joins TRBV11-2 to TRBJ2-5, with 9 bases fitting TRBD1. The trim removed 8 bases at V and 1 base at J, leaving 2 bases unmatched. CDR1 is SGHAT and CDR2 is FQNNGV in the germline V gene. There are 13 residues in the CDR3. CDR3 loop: CASGQGIQETQYF. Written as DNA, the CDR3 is TGTGCCAGCGGACAGGGGATCCAAGAGACCCAGTACTTC.

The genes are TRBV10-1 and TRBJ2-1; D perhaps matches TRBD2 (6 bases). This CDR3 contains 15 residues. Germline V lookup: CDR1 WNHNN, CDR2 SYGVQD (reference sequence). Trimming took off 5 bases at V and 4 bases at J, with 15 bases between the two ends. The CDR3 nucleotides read TGCGCCAGCAGTCGGGGGTCCATAGGTTACAATGAGCAGTTCTTC. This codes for CASSRGSIGYNEQFF.

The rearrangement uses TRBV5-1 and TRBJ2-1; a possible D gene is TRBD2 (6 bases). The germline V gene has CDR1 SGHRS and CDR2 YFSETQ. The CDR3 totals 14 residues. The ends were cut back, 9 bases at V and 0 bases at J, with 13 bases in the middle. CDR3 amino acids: CATGLFNSYNEQFF. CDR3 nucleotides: TGCGCCACAGGACTATTCAACTCCTACAATGAGCAGTTCTTC.

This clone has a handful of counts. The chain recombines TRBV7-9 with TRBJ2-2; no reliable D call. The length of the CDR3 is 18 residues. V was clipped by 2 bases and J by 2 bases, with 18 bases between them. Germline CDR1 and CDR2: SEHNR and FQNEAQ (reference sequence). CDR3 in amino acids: CASSLTIVSSKNTGELFF. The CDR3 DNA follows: TGTGCCAGCAGCTTAACAATCGTGTCTAGTAAAAACACCGGGGAGCTGTTTTTT.